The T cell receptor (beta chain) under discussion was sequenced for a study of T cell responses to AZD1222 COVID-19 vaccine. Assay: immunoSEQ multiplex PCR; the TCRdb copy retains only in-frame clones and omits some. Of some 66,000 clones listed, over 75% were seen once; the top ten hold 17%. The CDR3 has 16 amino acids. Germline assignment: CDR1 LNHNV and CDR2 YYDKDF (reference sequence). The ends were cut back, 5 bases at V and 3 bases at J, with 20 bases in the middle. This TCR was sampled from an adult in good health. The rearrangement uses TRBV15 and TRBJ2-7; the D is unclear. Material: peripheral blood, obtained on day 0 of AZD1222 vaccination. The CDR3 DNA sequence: TGTGCCACCAGCTCCCGTAGCCCGTACTTAGGCTACGAGCAGTACTTC. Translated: CATSSRSPYLGYEQYF.